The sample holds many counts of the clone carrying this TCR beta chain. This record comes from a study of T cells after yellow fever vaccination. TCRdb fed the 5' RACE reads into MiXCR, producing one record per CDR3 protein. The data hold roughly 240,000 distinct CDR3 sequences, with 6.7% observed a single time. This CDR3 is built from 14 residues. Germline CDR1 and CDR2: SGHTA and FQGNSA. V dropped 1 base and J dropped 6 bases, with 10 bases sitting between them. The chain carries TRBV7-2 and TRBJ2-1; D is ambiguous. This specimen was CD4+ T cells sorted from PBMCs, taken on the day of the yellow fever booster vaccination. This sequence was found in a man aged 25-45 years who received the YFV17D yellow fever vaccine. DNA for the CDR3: TGTGCCAGCAGCTTAGGCCTTCCCGGCAATGAGCAGTTCTTC. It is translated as CASSLGLPGNEQFF.